Below are 2 T cell receptor beta chains sequenced from a single sample in a study of neoadjuvant nivolumab and ipilimumab in lung cancer. Assay: immunoSEQ multiplex PCR; the TCRdb copy retains only in-frame clones and omits some. This table has 15,000 to 20,000 clones, over 70% appearing once. The sequencing used tumor tissue, collected after neoadjuvant nivolumab, alone or with ipilimumab, at or shortly before surgery. The receptors were gathered from an adult with non-small cell lung cancer.

In its sample, this clone is large. The chain combines TRBV28 with TRBJ2-1, with TRBD1 matching 8 bases. This CDR3 spans 12 amino acids. Per the germline V gene, CDR1 is MDHEN and CDR2 is SYDVKM. V shed 5 bases and J 14 bases; nucleotides not matched to a gene: 8. CDR3 in DNA: TGTGCCAGCAGTGATAACAGGGGGGTGAAGTTCTTC. The encoded protein is CASSDNRGVKFF.

This clone was recorded once. This chain connects TRBV5-5 to TRBJ1-1, with D hard to call. CDR3 length: 15 amino acids. V lost 4 bases to trimming and J lost 1 base, with 14 bases between them. The germline gives CDR1 SGHKS, CDR2 YYEKEE (reference sequence). CDR3 bases: TGTGCCAGCAGCCGGACCGACAACCGGAACACTGAAGCTTTCTTT. This sequence encodes CASSRTDNRNTEAFF.